This paragraph covers one T cell receptor beta chain sequence. Its antigen is currently unknown. Using immunoSEQ multiplex PCR, the repertoire was profiled, and TCRdb retains in-frame clones only, with some absent. The sample includes about 55,000 clones, about 89% of them seen just once. The sample is drawn from a study of T cell responses to AZD1222 COVID-19 vaccine. V gave up 1 base and J gave up 8 bases, with 11 bases separating them. The CDR3 has 13 amino acids. Germline CDR1 LNHNV, CDR2 YYDKDF (reference sequence). Whole-study findings and limits: Sampled repertoires all dated from after the peak T cell response. Donors were mostly white British, more females; clonal diversity possibly underestimated.

The input for sequencing was peripheral blood, taken on day 0 of AZD1222 vaccination. The TCR sequence derives from an adult in good health. The rearrangement uses TRBV15 and TRBJ1-2; weak D call: TRBD1 (5 bases). The CDR3 loop is CATSRVGLRGYTF. DNA of the CDR3: TGTGCCACCAGCAGAGTGGGGCTGAGGGGCTACACCTTC.